The 17 T cell receptor delta chains reported below all come from one sample, sequenced in a study of Vδ1+ human thymocytes. Study results and caveats: Thymic TRG and TRD repertoires appeared highly polyclonal, with Gaussian CDR3 length distributions.

RNA was extracted from the cells and then reverse transcribed. Multiplex PCR used pooled V-gene forward primers and a constant-region reverse primer to amplify CDR3s. TCRdb re-identified clones in the multiplex PCR reads via CATT. The sample lists 54,000 or so delta-chain clones; more than 15% were seen once. The antigens of these receptors remain unknown. Sequencing was performed on Vdelta1+ gamma-delta thymocytes from the thymus. Subset indicated: FACS-sorted CD3+ TCRalphabeta- TCRVdelta1+ TCRVdelta2- thymocytes. Source of these receptors: a boy younger than two who had congenital heart surgery.

This clone showed up just a few times. J is TRDJ1 and V is TRAV29/DV5, with TRDD3 matching 11 bases. With 0 bases clipped from V and 0 bases from J, the junction kept 19 bases outside the gene matches. Germline V gene lookup returns CDR1 NSMFDY and CDR2 ISSIKDK. This CDR3 contains 21 residues. The chain's CDR3 is CAASALVQGVLGDKYTDKLIF. Written as DNA, the CDR3 is TGTGCAGCAAGCGCGCTAGTACAAGGCGTACTGGGGGATAAGTACACCGATAAACTCATCTTT.

This clone was seen a few times. The V gene is TRDV1, the J gene TRDJ1; 9 bases fit TRDD3. The CDR3 spans 16 residues. Germline CDR1 is TSWWSYY and CDR2 is QGS. V was clipped by 2 bases and J by 11 bases; unmatched bases: 15. Here the CDR3 reads CALGEELDRTGGVLIF. The DNA of the CDR3 is TGTGCTCTTGGGGAAGAACTAGACCGTACTGGGGGAGTTCTCATCTTT.

V usage is TRDV1 and J usage is TRDJ1; TRDD3 aligns across 9 bases. The germline V gene encodes CDR1 TSWWSYY and CDR2 QGS. V was clipped by 0 bases and J by 6 bases; unmatched bases: 14. This CDR3 comprises 18 residues. CDR3 coding DNA: TGTGCTCTTGGGGAACTGGGACCTATACTGGGGGAATTATATAAACTCATCTTT. It yields the protein CALGELGPILGELYKLIF.

This clone was counted many times. This sample also contains other DNA sequences that code for the same CDR3. This chain uses TRDV1 with TRDJ1; D is ambiguous. Per germline, CDR1 TSWWSYY and CDR2 QGS. The V and J ends lost 0 bases and 0 bases respectively, with 2 bases between them. The CDR3 is made up of 13 amino acids. The chain's CDR3 is CALGELYTDKLIF. The CDR3, as DNA: TGTGCTCTTGGGGAACTCTACACCGATAAACTCATCTTT.

This clone has more than one count but fewer than ten. The V and J genes are TRDV1 and TRDJ1, with 8 bases lining up with TRDD3. J lost 6 bases, V lost 5 bases, and 17 bases had no gene match. Germline CDR1 TSWWSYY, CDR2 QGS. The CDR3 loop spans 17 amino acids. The CDR3 loop is CALGHVPLGDLSHKLIF. The CDR3 DNA follows: TGTGCTCTTGGGCACGTTCCTCTGGGGGACCTATCCCATAAACTCATCTTT.

This rearrangement joins TRDV1 to TRDJ1; TRDD3 matches at 7 bases. The CDR3 loop spans 17 amino acids. J lost 2 bases, V lost 3 bases, and 12 bases had no gene match. From germline, CDR1 is TSWWSYY and CDR2 QGS. The CDR3 DNA reads as TGTGCTCTTGGGGAGCGAGGGACACCCTGGGGGACCGATAAACTCATCTTT. Protein sequence: CALGERGTPWGTDKLIF.

This rearrangement joins TRDV1 to TRDJ1, with TRDD3 matching 9 bases. CDR1 and CDR2 from the germline V gene are TSWWSYY and QGS. With 2 bases clipped from V and 2 bases from J, the junction kept 12 bases outside the gene matches. The CDR3 spans 18 residues. The CDR3 nucleotides are TGTGCTCTTGGGGAATTGAGGCTGGGGGATGTAAGGACCGATAAACTCATCTTT. This gives the protein CALGELRLGDVRTDKLIF.

This clone was counted only a few times. V usage is TRDV1 and J usage is TRDJ1; 9 bases match TRDD3. The CDR3 totals 21 residues. Germline assignment: CDR1 TSWWSYY and CDR2 QGS. V trimming: 1 base; J trimming: 0 bases; junction bases outside the gene matches: 18. The CDR3 loop is CALGEHIPRGGYVSYTDKLIF. The DNA of the CDR3 is TGTGCTCTTGGGGAACATATTCCTCGTGGGGGATATGTTTCGTACACCGATAAACTCATCTTT.

There are a few counts of this clone. This rearrangement joins TRDV1 to TRDJ1, with 11 bases that match TRDD3. The J segment lost 4 bases and the V segment lost 3 bases, leaving 7 bases of the junction unmatched. This CDR3 spans 16 amino acids. Per the germline V gene, CDR1 is TSWWSYY and CDR2 is QGS. CDR3: CALGDGWWGIRDKLIF. In DNA, the CDR3 is TGTGCTCTTGGGGACGGGTGGTGGGGGATACGCGATAAACTCATCTTT.

This clone was counted only a few times. The chain has TRDV1 and TRDJ1; TRDD3 agrees at 11 bases. The CDR3 consists of 21 residues. The J segment lost 3 bases and the V segment lost 4 bases, leaving 22 bases of the junction unmatched. The germline gives CDR1 TSWWSYY, CDR2 QGS. The CDR3 DNA follows: TGTGCTCTTGGGGTTTCCTACATCGCTGGGGGATACATGGCCGAAGCCGATAAACTCATCTTT. Protein sequence: CALGVSYIAGGYMAEADKLIF.

The J gene is TRDJ1, the V gene TRDV1, with TRDD2 as a possible D gene (5 bases). Germline assignment: CDR1 TSWWSYY and CDR2 QGS. This CDR3 region has 14 residues. Trimming shortened V by 3 bases and J by 3 bases, and 11 bases separated the two germline ends. CDR3 residues: CALGDQTYADKLIF. CDR3 sequence (DNA): TGTGCTCTTGGGGACCAAACCTACGCCGATAAACTCATCTTT.

Notes on this clone: The same CDR3 can be traced to other DNA sequences in this sample. This chain uses TRDV1 with TRDJ1; 7 nucleotides match TRDD3. CDR1 TSWWSYY and CDR2 QGS come from the germline V gene. J lost 0 bases, V lost 4 bases, and 17 bases had no gene match. The CDR3 is 19 amino acids. This CDR3 is CALGALILLGDMDTDKLIF. CDR3 sequence (DNA): TGTGCTCTTGGGGCACTCATCTTACTAGGGGATATGGACACCGATAAACTCATCTTT.

This clone was counted a few times. The rearrangement links TRDV1 to TRDJ1, with a tentative D call TRDD3 (5 bases). The assigned J gene may be wrong: the sequence end matches TRDJ2 better. The CDR3 extends over 26 amino acids. The V gene's germline CDR1 is TSWWSYY and CDR2 QGS. This chain's CDR3 is CALGEPGWDDEVLDWLGKGGTAQLFF. DNA for the CDR3: TGTGCTCTTGGGGAACCGGGTTGGGACGATGAGGTACTCGACTGGTTAGGTAAGGGTGGGACAGCACAACTCTTCTTT.

The table lists this clone with a few counts. The V and J genes are TRDV1 and TRDJ1; D gene unclear. CDR1 is TSWWSYY, CDR2 QGS, per germline. V gave up 2 bases and J gave up 0 bases, with 16 bases separating them. This CDR3 has 17 residues. The chain's CDR3 is CALGENRPFMYTDKLIF. DNA of the CDR3: TGTGCTCTTGGGGAAAATCGTCCTTTTATGTACACCGATAAACTCATCTTT.

V usage is TRDV1 and J usage is TRDJ1; no firm D call. The CDR3 spans 13 residues. The germline V and J ends were trimmed by 5 bases and 3 bases, with 10 bases remaining between them. Germline CDR1 is TSWWSYY and CDR2 is QGS. As DNA, the CDR3 is TGTGCTCTTGGGAAACCGTACTCCGATAAACTCATCTTT. It specifies CALGKPYSDKLIF.

This clone appeared a few times. The chain is built from TRDV1 and TRDJ1; D might be TRDD3 (5 bases). Deletions cut 3 bases from V and 0 bases from J, with 17 bases between. The CDR3 contains 17 residues. Germline CDR1 reads TSWWSYY; CDR2 reads QGS. CDR3 protein: CALGERLDMPYTDKLIF. The CDR3 region has the DNA TGTGCTCTTGGGGAGCGACTGGATATGCCGTACACCGATAAACTCATCTTT.

This clone was picked up a small number of times. This sequence joins TRDV1 and TRDJ1, with a possible D match to TRDD3 (8 bases). Trimming cost V 0 bases and J 2 bases, with 31 bases left between them. CDR1 TSWWSYY and CDR2 QGS come from the germline V gene. This CDR3 has 22 residues. CDR3 bases: TGTGCTCTTGGGGAACTTTCCTACCATCTACTGGGGGTTACTTCCGTTACCGATAAACTCATCTTT. It specifies CALGELSYHLLGVTSVTDKLIF.